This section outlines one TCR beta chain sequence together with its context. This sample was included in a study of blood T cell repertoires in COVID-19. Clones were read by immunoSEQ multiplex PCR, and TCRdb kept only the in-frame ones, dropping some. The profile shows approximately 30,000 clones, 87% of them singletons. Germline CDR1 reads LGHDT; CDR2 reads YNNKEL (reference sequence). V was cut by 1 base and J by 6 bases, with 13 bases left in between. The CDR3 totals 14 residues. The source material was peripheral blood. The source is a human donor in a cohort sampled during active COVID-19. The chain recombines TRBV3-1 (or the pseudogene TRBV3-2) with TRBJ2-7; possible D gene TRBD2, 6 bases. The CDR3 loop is CASSQGQRVGEQYF. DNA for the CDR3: TGTGCCAGCAGCCAAGGACAGCGGGTGGGCGAGCAGTACTTC.